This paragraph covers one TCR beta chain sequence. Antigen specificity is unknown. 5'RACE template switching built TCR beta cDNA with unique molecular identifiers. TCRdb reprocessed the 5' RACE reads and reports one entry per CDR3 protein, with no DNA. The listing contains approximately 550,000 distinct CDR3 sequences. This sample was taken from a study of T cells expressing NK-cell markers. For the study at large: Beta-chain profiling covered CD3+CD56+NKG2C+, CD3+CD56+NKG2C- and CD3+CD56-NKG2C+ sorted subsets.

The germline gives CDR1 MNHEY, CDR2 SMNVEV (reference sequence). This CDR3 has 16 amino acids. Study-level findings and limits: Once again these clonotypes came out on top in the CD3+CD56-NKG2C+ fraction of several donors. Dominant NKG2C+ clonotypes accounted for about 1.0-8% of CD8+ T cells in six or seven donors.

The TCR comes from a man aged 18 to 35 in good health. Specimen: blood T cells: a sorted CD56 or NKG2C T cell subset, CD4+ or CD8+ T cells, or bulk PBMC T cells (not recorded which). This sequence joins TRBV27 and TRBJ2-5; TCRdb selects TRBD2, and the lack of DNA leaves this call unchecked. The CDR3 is CASSLSSGRAQETQYF.